The rows below give T cell receptor beta chains drawn from one sample of a study of cytomegalovirus exposure and HLA in healthy donors. Clones were read by immunoSEQ multiplex PCR, and TCRdb kept only the in-frame ones, dropping some. The sample carries 220,000 or so clones, around 80% recorded once. The sample taken for sequencing was PBMCs. The receptor set was obtained from a woman in her 30s in good health and CMV-seropositive. The CDR3 runs from the conserved cysteine through the conserved F or W. Fields, in order: V gene, clone size, J gene, D gene, CDR3 DNA, CDR3 protein. A D gene is named only where the DNA matches it firmly. Where a row states a size, it is once, few, many or the class of an expanded clone; other rows omit it.

V gene: TRBV6-5; clone size: once; J gene: TRBJ2-7; D gene: .; CDR3 DNA: TGTGCCAGCAGGCCTAGACAAAACTACGAGCAGTACTTC; CDR3 protein: CASRPRQNYEQYF
V gene: TRBV27; clone size: .; J gene: TRBJ2-2; D gene: TRBD2; CDR3 DNA: TGTGCCAGCAGTTTCCTCAATTCGCGGGAGGGGACCGGGGAGCTGTTTTTT; CDR3 protein: CASSFLNSREGTGELFF
V gene: TRBV28; clone size: .; J gene: TRBJ2-1; D gene: .; CDR3 DNA: TGTGCCAGCAGTTTAAGAGGGGAGATGAACAATGAGCAGTTCTTC; CDR3 protein: CASSLRGEMNNEQFF
V gene: TRBV4-1; clone size: .; J gene: TRBJ1-1; D gene: .; CDR3 DNA: TGCGCCAGCAGCCATGCCTGGGCGCAGCCGAACACTGAAGCTTTCTTT; CDR3 protein: CASSHAWAQPNTEAFF
V gene: TRBV6-1; clone size: .; J gene: TRBJ2-1; D gene: .; CDR3 DNA: TGTGCCAGCAGGAGAGCGGCGGAGCCTTACAATGAGCAGTTCTTC; CDR3 protein: CASRRAAEPYNEQFF
V gene: TRBV27; clone size: .; J gene: TRBJ2-2; D gene: .; CDR3 DNA: TGTGCCAGCAGTTCCTCTTGGCAAACAGGGGAGCTGTTTTTT; CDR3 protein: CASSSSWQTGELFF
V gene: TRBV30; clone size: .; J gene: TRBJ1-1; D gene: .; CDR3 DNA: TGTGCCTGGAGGTCCGGGAGCCCCGCTGAAGCTTTCTTT; CDR3 protein: CAWRSGSPAEAFF
V gene: TRBV30; clone size: .; J gene: TRBJ2-7; D gene: .; CDR3 DNA: TGTGCCTGGAGTAGTCGGGCTTGGTACGAGCAGTACTTC; CDR3 protein: CAWSSRAWYEQYF
V gene: TRBV11-3; clone size: .; J gene: TRBJ2-7; D gene: .; CDR3 DNA: TGTGCCAGCAGCTTACCCTATTACGAGCAGTACTTC; CDR3 protein: CASSLPYYEQYF
V gene: TRBV4-1; clone size: once; J gene: TRBJ1-5; D gene: .; CDR3 DNA: TGCGCCAGCAGCCAAGTAGCGGACAGCAATCAGCCCCAGCATTTT; CDR3 protein: CASSQVADSNQPQHF
V gene: TRBV7-8; clone size: once; J gene: TRBJ2-2; D gene: TRBD1; CDR3 DNA: TGTGCCAGCAGCCCCCGGGACAGGAGCACCGGGGAGCTGTTTTTT; CDR3 protein: CASSPRDRSTGELFF
V gene: TRBV6-6; clone size: .; J gene: TRBJ2-7; D gene: .; CDR3 DNA: TGTGCCAGCAGCAGACTTGCCACTCTCGCCGAGCAGTACTTC; CDR3 protein: CASSRLATLAEQYF
V gene: TRBV27; clone size: .; J gene: TRBJ2-7; D gene: .; CDR3 DNA: TGTGCCAGCAGTTTATTGCGGTACCGACACGAGCAGTACTTC; CDR3 protein: CASSLLRYRHEQYF
V gene: TRBV11-2; clone size: few; J gene: TRBJ1-5; D gene: TRBD1; CDR3 DNA: TGTGCCAGCAGCCCGGGACAGTTCAATCAGCCCCAGCATTTT; CDR3 protein: CASSPGQFNQPQHF
V gene: TRBV6-5; clone size: .; J gene: TRBJ1-1; D gene: TRBD1; CDR3 DNA: TGTGCCAGCAGGCTCCAGGGGGCGAACACTGAAGCTTTCTTT; CDR3 protein: CASRLQGANTEAFF
V gene: TRBV19; clone size: .; J gene: TRBJ2-7; D gene: TRBD1; CDR3 DNA: TGTGCCAGTAGGAGGACAGGCGCCTACGAGCAGTACTTC; CDR3 protein: CASRRTGAYEQYF
V gene: TRBV7-2; clone size: .; J gene: TRBJ1-2; D gene: .; CDR3 DNA: TGTGCCAGCAGCTCCGACGTATCTAACTATGGCTACACCTTC; CDR3 protein: CASSSDVSNYGYTF
V gene: TRBV9; clone size: .; J gene: TRBJ1-1; D gene: .; CDR3 DNA: TGTGCCAGCAGCGTAGGTCAGGGGACTGAAGCTTTCTTT; CDR3 protein: CASSVGQGTEAFF
V gene: TRBV7-8; clone size: .; J gene: TRBJ1-3; D gene: TRBD1; CDR3 DNA: TGTGCCAGCAGCCCAGCCGGAGACAGGGGAGGAAACACCATATATTTT; CDR3 protein: CASSPAGDRGGNTIYF
V gene: TRBV10-1; clone size: .; J gene: TRBJ2-2; D gene: .; CDR3 DNA: TGCGCCAGCAGTGTGGAGGACACCGGGGAGCTGTTTTTT; CDR3 protein: CASSVEDTGELFF
V gene: TRBV18; clone size: .; J gene: TRBJ2-1; D gene: .; CDR3 DNA: TGTGCCAGCTCACCTACGCCGCTTGTGAATGAGCAGTTCTTC; CDR3 protein: CASSPTPLVNEQFF
V gene: TRBV4-1; clone size: .; J gene: TRBJ2-1; D gene: .; CDR3 DNA: TGCGCCAGCAGCCAAGCGGGCGGCTTGCCCTACAATGAGCAGTTCTTC; CDR3 protein: CASSQAGGLPYNEQFF
V gene: TRBV6-1; clone size: .; J gene: TRBJ2-1; D gene: TRBD2; CDR3 DNA: TGTGCCAGCAGTGAAAGACTAGCGGGAGGGTATAATGAGCAGTTCTTC; CDR3 protein: CASSERLAGGYNEQFF
V gene: TRBV14; clone size: .; J gene: TRBJ1-5; D gene: TRBD1; CDR3 DNA: TGTGCCAGCAGCCGGACAGGGACGGGGCAGCCCCAGCATTTT; CDR3 protein: CASSRTGTGQPQHF
V gene: TRBV27; clone size: once; J gene: TRBJ2-7; D gene: .; CDR3 DNA: TGTGCCAGCAGTTCCCGACAGGTTCTCTACGAGCAGTACTTC; CDR3 protein: CASSSRQVLYEQYF
V gene: TRBV6-1; clone size: .; J gene: TRBJ2-5; D gene: TRBD1; CDR3 DNA: TGTGCCAGCAGTGAGTTTAACAGGGGCCAAGAGACCCAGTACTTC; CDR3 protein: CASSEFNRGQETQYF
V gene: TRBV4-2; clone size: .; J gene: TRBJ2-1; D gene: .; CDR3 DNA: TGTGCCAGCAGCCAGTACGGATATGGGACTGGAACGATACAAGAGCAGTTCTTC; CDR3 protein: CASSQYGYGTGTIQEQFF
V gene: TRBV10-3; clone size: .; J gene: TRBJ1-2; D gene: .; CDR3 DNA: TGTGCCATCAGTGAAAGGGGACAAATCCAAGGCTACACCTTC; CDR3 protein: CAISERGQIQGYTF
V gene: TRBV7-3; clone size: .; J gene: TRBJ2-1; D gene: .; CDR3 DNA: TGTGCCAGCAGCTTAACGGTTACCACCAATGAGCAGTTCTTC; CDR3 protein: CASSLTVTTNEQFF
V gene: TRBV28; clone size: few; J gene: TRBJ2-1; D gene: .; CDR3 DNA: TGTGCCTCCCGAGGCTACAATGAGCAGTTCTTC; CDR3 protein: CASRGYNEQFF
V gene: TRBV25-1; clone size: .; J gene: TRBJ2-1; D gene: .; CDR3 DNA: TGTGCCAGCAGTCTGTGGTCGGTTCGTGATTACAATGAGCAGTTCTTC; CDR3 protein: CASSLWSVRDYNEQFF
V gene: TRBV6-5; clone size: .; J gene: TRBJ2-7; D gene: .; CDR3 DNA: TGTGCCAGCAGCCCGGCGAATTTTGGGGTTGAGCAGTACTTC; CDR3 protein: CASSPANFGVEQYF
V gene: TRBV10-2; clone size: .; J gene: TRBJ2-5; D gene: TRBD2; CDR3 DNA: TGCGCCAGCAGACCGACTAGCGACCTTGGGGAGACCCAGTACTTC; CDR3 protein: CASRPTSDLGETQYF
V gene: TRBV7-2; clone size: .; J gene: TRBJ2-7; D gene: TRBD1; CDR3 DNA: TGTGCCAGCAGCTCAGCCGGGACAGGGACCTACGAGCAGTACTTC; CDR3 protein: CASSSAGTGTYEQYF
V gene: TRBV28; clone size: .; J gene: TRBJ1-5; D gene: .; CDR3 DNA: TGTGCCAGCAGCCCTGGGCAGGGTATCCCGTTCAATCAGCCCCAGCATTTT; CDR3 protein: CASSPGQGIPFNQPQHF
V gene: TRBV27; clone size: .; J gene: TRBJ1-2; D gene: .; CDR3 DNA: TGTGCCAGCAGTTTATCAGGGGTGGATGGCTACACCTTC; CDR3 protein: CASSLSGVDGYTF
V gene: TRBV5-8; clone size: .; J gene: TRBJ2-6; D gene: .; CDR3 DNA: TGTGCCAGCAGCCGCCCGAGCCGTCCTGGGGCCAACGTCCTGACTTTC; CDR3 protein: CASSRPSRPGANVLTF
V gene: TRBV29-1; clone size: .; J gene: TRBJ1-4; D gene: .; CDR3 DNA: TGCAGCGTTGATCTTAATGAAAAACTGTTTTTT; CDR3 protein: CSVDLNEKLFF
V gene: TRBV6-5; clone size: .; J gene: TRBJ2-7; D gene: .; CDR3 DNA: TGTGCCAGCAGAACTGGGGACCTCTACGAGCAGTACTTC; CDR3 protein: CASRTGDLYEQYF
V gene: TRBV18; clone size: .; J gene: TRBJ2-3; D gene: TRBD2; CDR3 DNA: TGTGCCAGCTCACGCCCTACTGGCGGGAGGGCCTTGGACACAGATACGCAGTATTTT; CDR3 protein: CASSRPTGGRALDTDTQYF
V gene: TRBV2; clone size: .; J gene: TRBJ2-4; D gene: .; CDR3 DNA: TGTGCCAGCAGTGAAGGGTTAGCCAAAAACATTCAGTACTTC; CDR3 protein: CASSEGLAKNIQYF
V gene: TRBV9; clone size: .; J gene: TRBJ2-7; D gene: TRBD2; CDR3 DNA: TGTGCCAGCAGCGAGGGACTAGCGGGGAAAACCTACGAGCAGTACTTC; CDR3 protein: CASSEGLAGKTYEQYF
V gene: TRBV4-1; clone size: .; J gene: TRBJ2-1; D gene: TRBD1; CDR3 DNA: TGCGCCAGCAGCGACAGGGGTTCCTACAATGAGCAGTTCTTC; CDR3 protein: CASSDRGSYNEQFF
V gene: TRBV4-2; clone size: .; J gene: TRBJ2-7; D gene: TRBD1; CDR3 DNA: TGTGCCAGCAGCCAGGAGACAGGGGGCTACGAGCAGTACTTC; CDR3 protein: CASSQETGGYEQYF
V gene: TRBV4-1; clone size: .; J gene: TRBJ1-1; D gene: TRBD1; CDR3 DNA: TGCGCCAGCAGTCGGACAGGGATCGACACTGAAGCTTTCTTT; CDR3 protein: CASSRTGIDTEAFF